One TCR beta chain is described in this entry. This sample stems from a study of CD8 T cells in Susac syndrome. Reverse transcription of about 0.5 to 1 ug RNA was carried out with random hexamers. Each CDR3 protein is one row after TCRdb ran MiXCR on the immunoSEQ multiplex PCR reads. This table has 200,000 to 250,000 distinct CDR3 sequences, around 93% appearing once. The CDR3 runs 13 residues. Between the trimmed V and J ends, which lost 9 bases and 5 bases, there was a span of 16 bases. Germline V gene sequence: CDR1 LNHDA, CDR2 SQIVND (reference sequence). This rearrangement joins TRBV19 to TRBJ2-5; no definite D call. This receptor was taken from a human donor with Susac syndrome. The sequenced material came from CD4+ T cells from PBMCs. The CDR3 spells CASSPGGMETQYF. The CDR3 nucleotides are TGTGCCAGCTCCCCGGGCGGCATGGAGACCCAGTACTTC.